The sequence of this TCR beta chain was determined in a study of cytomegalovirus exposure and HLA in healthy donors. As to this clone: Antigen specificity is unknown.

The method was immunoSEQ multiplex PCR; TCRdb's version includes in-frame clones alone and lacks a portion of them. The table includes roughly 120,000 clones, roughly nine tenths detected once. Trimming cost V 0 bases and J 9 bases, with 6 bases left between them. Germline V CDR1 and CDR2: MNHEY, SVGAGI. The CDR3 is 12 amino acids. The donors were members of the roughly 130-subject validation cohort (separate from the roughly 700-subject first cohort). Study-level points and caveats: The authors listed about 170 TCR beta chains as cytomegalovirus-associated. For cytomegalovirus status, the classifier reportedly gave diagnoses with high specificity and sensitivity. Rarity characterized most TCR sequences, yet some public TCRs appeared in many donors.

The rearrangement joins TRBV6-5 to TRBJ2-1; a possible D gene is TRBD2 (6 bases). Sequenced sample: PBMCs. This clonotype was sampled from a woman aged 18-35 years in good health and CMV-seronegative. CDR3 region: CASSYSGGEQFF. The DNA for the CDR3 is TGTGCCAGCAGTTACTCGGGGGGTGAGCAGTTCTTC.